These T cell receptor beta chains were read from a single sample in a study of graft-versus-host responses after intestinal transplantation. TCRdb's table, derived via immunoSEQ multiplex PCR, lists solely in-frame clones and lacks some. The sample yields nearly 9,500 clones, approximately 33% seen once. Here the sequenced sample was alloreactive CD8+ T cells from a mixed lymphocyte reaction culture, taken before transplantation. Receptor source: a human patient who was an organ donor for intestinal transplantation. The CDR3 runs from the conserved cysteine through the conserved F or W. A D gene is named only where the DNA matches it firmly. Size is omitted from some rows. Given values are once, few, many or a class for expanded clones.

>TRBJ2-7|few|TRBD2|11|TRBV6-1
CATAGAREQYF
TGTGCCACCGCGGGAGCTCGCGAGCAGTACTTC
>TRBJ1-1|-|-|17|TRBV7-8
CASSLPSRGGGTGEAFF
TGTGCCAGCAGCTTACCCTCAAGGGGCGGGGGTACCGGTGAAGCTTTCTTT
>TRBJ2-2|medium-sized|TRBD1|15|TRBV5-6
CASDQTGTPPGELFF
TGTGCCAGCGACCAGACAGGGACCCCCCCCGGGGAGCTGTTTTTT
>TRBJ2-7|medium-sized|TRBD1|12|TRBV5-1
CASSLEGAEQYF
TGCGCCAGCAGCTTGGAGGGGGCCGAGCAGTACTTC
>TRBJ2-7|-|-|14|TRBV27
CASSLAGNSYEQYF
TGTGCCAGCAGTTTAGCGGGGAACTCCTACGAGCAGTACTTC
>TRBJ1-1|-|-|12|TRBV5-1
CASRLGNTEAFF
TGCGCCAGCAGACTTGGTAACACTGAAGCTTTCTTT
>TRBJ1-2|-|-|13|TRBV7-9
CASSLGGGDGYTF
TGTGCCAGCAGCTTAGGCGGGGGGGATGGCTACACCTTC
>TRBJ1-1|-|TRBD1|16|TRBV30
CAGYGTGGSEFTEAFF
TGTGCCGGATACGGGACAGGGGGGTCGGAGTTCACTGAAGCTTTCTTT
>TRBJ2-7|-|-|16|TRBV18
CASSPGPGTYYYEQYF
TGTGCCAGCTCACCAGGGCCTGGGACATACTACTACGAGCAGTACTTC
>TRBJ2-7|medium-sized|TRBD1|14|TRBV10-3
CAIIGTAKPYEQYF
TGTGCCATCATCGGGACAGCCAAGCCCTACGAGCAGTACTTC
>TRBJ1-2|-|TRBD1|15|TRBV7-6
CASSLGQGPNYGYTF
TGTGCCAGCAGCTTAGGACAGGGACCTAACTATGGCTACACCTTC
>TRBJ2-7|few|TRBD2|15|TRBV19
CASSTLAGVIYEQYF
TGTGCCAGTAGTACCCTAGCGGGGGTGATCTACGAGCAGTACTTC
>TRBJ2-1|medium-sized|TRBD2|13|TRBV27
CASSLSSGGGQFF
TGTGCCAGCAGTTTATCGTCGGGGGGAGGGCAGTTCTTC
>TRBJ2-1|-|TRBD2|15|TRBV19
CASSRSGAAYNEQFF
TGTGCCAGTAGTCGTAGCGGGGCGGCTTACAATGAGCAGTTCTTC
>TRBJ1-1|few|-|13|TRBV19
CASSPQRGAEAFF
TGTGCCAGTAGTCCCCAGCGGGGCGCTGAAGCTTTCTTT
>TRBJ1-2|-|TRBD1|12|TRBV5-1
CASSWDRSGYTF
TGCGCCAGCAGCTGGGACAGATCTGGCTACACCTTC
>TRBJ2-5|many|TRBD2|18|TRBV28
CASSFSRTSGRVQETQYF
TGTGCCAGCAGTTTCTCCCGGACTAGCGGGAGGGTGCAAGAGACCCAGTACTTC
>TRBJ2-3|once|TRBD2|13|TRBV6-4
CASSVAGTDTQYF
TGTGCCAGCAGTGTAGCGGGAACAGATACGCAGTATTTT
>TRBJ1-5|medium-sized|-|15|TRBV19
CASSVESWGNQPQHF
TGTGCCAGTAGTGTGGAGTCCTGGGGCAATCAGCCCCAGCATTTT
>TRBJ2-1|-|-|13|TRBV19
CASSIDLSNEQFF
TGTGCCAGTAGTATAGATTTGAGCAATGAGCAGTTCTTC
>TRBJ2-7|few|TRBD2|14|TRBV4-2
CASSIAGASYEQYF
TGTGCCAGCAGCATAGCGGGAGCGTCCTACGAGCAGTACTTC
>TRBJ2-2|medium-sized|-|13|TRBV6-4
CASSAGDTGELFF
TGTGCCAGCAGTGCGGGGGACACCGGGGAGCTGTTTTTT
>TRBJ1-6|-|TRBD1|15|TRBV14
CASSQGPGGRAPLHF
TGTGCCAGCAGCCAAGGCCCAGGGGGTAGAGCACCCCTCCACTTT
>TRBJ1-1|few|-|16|TRBV5-1
CASSLTGTTWGTEAFF
TGCGCCAGCAGCTTGACAGGAACGACCTGGGGCACTGAAGCTTTCTTT
>TRBJ2-7|few|-|13|TRBV5-6
CASSGVRFAGQYF
TGTGCCAGCAGCGGTGTGCGGTTCGCTGGGCAGTACTTC
>TRBJ2-3|-|TRBD2|14|TRBV19
CASSPLAGGETQYF
TGTGCCAGTAGTCCTCTAGCGGGGGGGGAAACGCAGTATTTT
>TRBJ2-1|-|TRBD2|15|TRBV19
CASSIASTSGTEQFF
TGTGCCAGTAGTATAGCCTCGACTAGCGGGACTGAGCAGTTCTTC
>TRBJ2-5|-|TRBD2|17|TRBV19
CASSVPGTSGEQETQYF
TGTGCCAGTAGTGTGCCAGGGACTAGCGGGGAACAAGAGACCCAGTACTTC
>TRBJ2-1|few|TRBD2|15|TRBV7-9
CASSLQRSGGHEQFF
TGTGCCAGCAGCTTGCAAAGGTCGGGGGGGCATGAGCAGTTCTTC
>TRBJ2-1|few|TRBD1|15|TRBV5-8
CASSLGGQLNNEQFF
TGTGCCAGCAGCTTGGGGGGACAGCTTAACAATGAGCAGTTCTTC
>TRBJ2-7|few|-|13|TRBV11-3
CASSRRRGSEQYF
TGTGCCAGCAGCCGCCGGCGGGGATCCGAGCAGTACTTC
>TRBJ1-5|-|-|12|TRBV19
CASRSGNQPQHF
TGTGCCAGTAGGAGTGGCAATCAGCCCCAGCATTTT
>TRBJ2-7|-|TRBD2|15|TRBV4-3
CASSQGPGTRDEQYF
TGCGCCAGCAGCCAAGGTCCCGGGACTAGGGACGAGCAGTACTTC
>TRBJ2-1|-|TRBD2|17|TRBV7-2
CASSYPTSGVSYNEQFF
TGTGCCAGCAGCTACCCGACTAGCGGGGTCTCCTACAATGAGCAGTTCTTC
>TRBJ2-3|medium-sized|TRBD1|17|TRBV27
CASSLFPSDRGTDTQYF
TGTGCCAGCAGTCTTTTCCCCTCTGACAGGGGCACAGATACGCAGTATTTT
>TRBJ2-3|-|-|15|TRBV27
CASRDRQAETDTQYF
TGTGCCAGCAGAGATAGACAGGCAGAAACAGATACGCAGTATTTT
>TRBJ2-7|-|-|15|TRBV6-5
CASSYYAGRSYEQYF
TGTGCCAGCAGTTACTACGCGGGCAGATCCTACGAGCAGTACTTC
>TRBJ2-3|-|TRBD2|17|TRBV9
CASSPWTSGGPPDTQYF
TGTGCCAGCAGCCCCTGGACTAGCGGGGGGCCCCCAGATACGCAGTATTTT
>TRBJ2-1|-|-|15|TRBV27
CASSFLESSYNEQFF
TGTGCCAGCAGTTTCCTGGAGAGTTCCTACAATGAGCAGTTCTTC
>TRBJ2-3|-|-|11|TRBV30
CAWSELDTQYF
TGTGCCTGGAGTGAACTCGATACGCAGTATTTT